This is a list of T cell receptor beta chains from one sample in a study of shared T cell receptors in the human thymus. TCRdb's copy holds only in-frame clones and misses some; the assay was immunoSEQ multiplex PCR. The repertoire holds about 660,000 clones, with approximately 87% as singletons. These data also featured in a second study, about human thymus T cells.

Sequences were obtained from thymocytes. These receptors came from a boy under two years old with a congenital heart defect. Both conserved end residues are part of each CDR3. D genes are given only for firm matches. Only part of the rows carry a size: once, few, many, or a class if the clone is expanded.

size: .; J: TRBJ2-5; V: TRBV14; D: .; DNA: TGTGCCAGCAGCCAGAAAGTCCCGGCTAGCGCCTCAGAGGCCCAGTACTTC; CDR3: CASSQKVPASASEAQYF
size: .; J: TRBJ2-3; V: TRBV27; D: .; DNA: TGTGCCAGCAGTTTTTTTTGGGGCGGACCGCGCACAGATACGCAGTATTTT; CDR3: CASSFFWGGPRTDTQYF
size: .; J: TRBJ2-7; V: TRBV27; D: TRBD2; DNA: TGTGCCAGCGCGAGGACGGTAGCGGGAGGGTTCTACGAGCAGTACTTC; CDR3: CASARTVAGGFYEQYF
size: .; J: TRBJ1-4; V: TRBV6-5; D: TRBD1; DNA: TGTGCCAGCAGTTTATTGTGGGACAGTTCTAATGAAAAACTGTTTTTT; CDR3: CASSLLWDSSNEKLFF
size: .; J: TRBJ2-2; V: TRBV27; D: .; DNA: TGTGCCAGCAGCCGATCATCTGGGCAGGCAGCCCCCGGGGAGCTGTTTTTT; CDR3: CASSRSSGQAAPGELFF
size: once; J: TRBJ1-1; V: TRBV28; D: .; DNA: TGTGCCAGCAGGTTAGACCGGGTCATCACTGAAGCTTTCTTT; CDR3: CASRLDRVITEAFF
size: .; J: TRBJ2-2; V: TRBV18; D: TRBD2; DNA: TGTGCCAGCTCGCCCGGGACTAGCGCCCGATGCTCGTCAGGCGGGGAGCTGTTTTTT; CDR3: CASSPGTSARCSSGGELFF
size: .; J: TRBJ1-2; V: TRBV5-4; D: TRBD1; DNA: TGTGCCAGCAGCTTGGAGTTGCAGGGGGCCCCTACGTTCTATGGCTACACCTTC; CDR3: CASSLELQGAPTFYGYTF
size: .; J: TRBJ2-2; V: TRBV4-1; D: .; DNA: TGCGCCAGCAGCCACTATCCCGGCCCCCGTACTAGTAGCACCGGGGAGCTGTTTTTT; CDR3: CASSHYPGPRTSSTGELFF
size: .; J: TRBJ2-7; V: TRBV25-1; D: TRBD1; DNA: TGTGCCAGAGGGACAGGGGACGAGCAGTACTTC; CDR3: CARGTGDEQYF
size: .; J: TRBJ2-7; V: TRBV19; D: .; DNA: TGTGCCAGTAGTATAGGAGGCAGACCCTACGAGCAGTACTTC; CDR3: CASSIGGRPYEQYF
size: once; J: TRBJ2-7; V: TRBV27; D: .; DNA: TGTGCCAGCAGTCTGGGGGGGAGACAGGGGACAGCCTACGAGCAGTACTTC; CDR3: CASSLGGRQGTAYEQYF
size: .; J: TRBJ2-5; V: TRBV18; D: .; DNA: TGTGCCAGCTCACCACCCCAGGGGAAAGAGACCCAGTACTTC; CDR3: CASSPPQGKETQYF
size: .; J: TRBJ2-1; V: TRBV6-4; D: TRBD2; DNA: TGTGCCAGCAGTGCCTCCGAGGCTAGCGGGAGACATCCCTACAATGAGCAGTTCTTC; CDR3: CASSASEASGRHPYNEQFF
size: .; J: TRBJ1-4; V: TRBV7-9; D: .; DNA: TGTGCCAGCAGCCCTCCGGACAGCCGAAATGAAAAACTGTTTTTT; CDR3: CASSPPDSRNEKLFF
size: .; J: TRBJ2-3; V: TRBV5-6; D: TRBD2; DNA: TGTGCCAGCAGCTTGAGGACTAGCCGGGGGCAGTATTTT; CDR3: CASSLRTSRGQYF
size: .; J: TRBJ2-4; V: TRBV5-1; D: .; DNA: TGCGCCAGCAGCCCTCTTGGGGACACCCTAGCCAAAAACATTCAGTACTTC; CDR3: CASSPLGDTLAKNIQYF
size: once; J: TRBJ2-7; V: TRBV7-2; D: .; DNA: TGTGCCAGCAGCCGCCAGCGGAGTTACGAGCAGTACTTC; CDR3: CASSRQRSYEQYF
size: .; J: TRBJ1-5; V: TRBV15; D: .; DNA: TGTGCCACCAGCAGAGGGGAGACGATTAGCAATCAGCCCCAGCATTTT; CDR3: CATSRGETISNQPQHF
size: .; J: TRBJ2-1; V: TRBV10-3; D: TRBD1; DNA: TGTGCCATCAGTGGGACAGGGACCAACAATGAGCAGTTCTTC; CDR3: CAISGTGTNNEQFF
size: .; J: TRBJ1-1; V: TRBV10-2; D: TRBD1; DNA: TGCGCCAGCAGTGACCCTACAGGGGGCAACACTGAAGCTTTCTTT; CDR3: CASSDPTGGNTEAFF
size: .; J: TRBJ1-1; V: TRBV5-1; D: TRBD1; DNA: TGCGCCAGCAGCCCAGGGGGCGCGGGCACTGAAGCTTTCTTT; CDR3: CASSPGGAGTEAFF
size: once; J: TRBJ1-3; V: TRBV6-5; D: .; DNA: TGTGCCAGCAGTGGCTCCGTTGGAAACACCATATATTTT; CDR3: CASSGSVGNTIYF
size: .; J: TRBJ2-7; V: TRBV27; D: TRBD1; DNA: TGTGCCAGCAGAACGACAGGGAGCTCCTACGAGCAGTACTTC; CDR3: CASRTTGSSYEQYF
size: .; J: TRBJ1-5; V: TRBV5-6; D: .; DNA: TGTGCCAGCAGCTTTTATTACGCGGCAGGGGAAAATCAGCCCCAGCATTTT; CDR3: CASSFYYAAGENQPQHF
size: .; J: TRBJ2-7; V: TRBV27; D: .; DNA: TGTGCCAGGCCGCTGTCAGGGACCTACGAGCAGTACTTC; CDR3: CARPLSGTYEQYF
size: few; J: TRBJ2-2; V: TRBV5-1; D: TRBD2; DNA: TGCGCCAGCAGCTCCCGGACTAGCGGGAGGTGGGACACCGGGGAGCTGTTTTTT; CDR3: CASSSRTSGRWDTGELFF